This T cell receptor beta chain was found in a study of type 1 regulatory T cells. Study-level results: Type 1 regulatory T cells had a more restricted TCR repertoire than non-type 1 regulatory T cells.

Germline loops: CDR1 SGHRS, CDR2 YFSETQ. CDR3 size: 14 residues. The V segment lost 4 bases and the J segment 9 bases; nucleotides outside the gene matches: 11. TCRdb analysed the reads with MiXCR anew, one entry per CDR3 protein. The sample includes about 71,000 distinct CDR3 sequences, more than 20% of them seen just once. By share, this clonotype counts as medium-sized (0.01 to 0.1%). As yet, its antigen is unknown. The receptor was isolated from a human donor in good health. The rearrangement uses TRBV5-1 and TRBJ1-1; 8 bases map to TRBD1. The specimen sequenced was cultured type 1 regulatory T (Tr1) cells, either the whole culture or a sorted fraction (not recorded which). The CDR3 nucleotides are TGCGCCAGCAGCGGCGCGGCGGACAGGGCCAAAGCTTTCTTT. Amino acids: CASSGAADRAKAFF.